This is a list of T cell receptor beta chains from one sample in a study of blood T cell repertoires in COVID-19. Sequenced by immunoSEQ multiplex PCR; TCRdb stores in-frame clones only, minus some. The profile shows roughly 230,000 clones, more than 70% of them singletons. The source material was peripheral blood. Receptors originate from a man aged 35-49 years with active or convalescent COVID-19. Each CDR3 is given with its conserved first and last residue. D genes are given only for firm matches. Size is omitted from some rows. Given values are once, few, many or a class for expanded clones.

TRBD1	TRBV5-1	TRBJ1-4	NA	CASSLTGGFGNEKLFF	TGCGCCAGCAGCTTGACAGGGGGCTTTGGTAATGAAAAACTGTTTTTT
TRBD2	TRBV7-3	TRBJ2-1	NA	CASSSAGAHNEQFF	TGTGCCAGCAGCTCAGCGGGAGCACACAATGAGCAGTTCTTC
NA	TRBV12-5	TRBJ2-1	NA	CASGPHPSLAGTFYNEQFF	TGTGCTAGTGGCCCACATCCATCGCTAGCCGGGACATTCTACAATGAGCAGTTCTTC
NA	TRBV5-1	TRBJ1-3	NA	CASSLDNSGNTIYF	TGCGCCAGCAGCTTAGACAACTCTGGAAACACCATATATTTT
TRBD2	TRBV7-9	TRBJ2-7	NA	CASSSGLEISYEQYF	TGTGCCAGCAGCTCTGGACTAGAGATCTCCTACGAGCAGTACTTC
NA	TRBV4-2	TRBJ2-2	once	CASSLGGVNTGELFF	TGTGCCAGCAGCCTAGGCGGGGTGAACACCGGGGAGCTGTTTTTT
NA	TRBV3-1/TRBV3-2	TRBJ2-3	NA	CASSQEGAIDTQYF	TGTGCCAGCAGCCAAGAGGGGGCGATAGATACGCAGTATTTT
NA	TRBV28	TRBJ1-2	NA	CASRSQGKGYTF	TGTGCCAGCAGATCTCAGGGGAAGGGCTACACCTTC
NA	TRBV5-1	TRBJ1-3	NA	CASSLMGATGGNTIYF	TGCGCCAGCAGCTTGATGGGGGCTACAGGGGGAAACACCATATATTTT
NA	TRBV5-8	TRBJ2-7	NA	CASSLQAYEQYF	TGTGCCAGCAGCTTGCAGGCCTACGAGCAGTACTTC
NA	TRBV3-1/TRBV3-2	TRBJ2-5	once	CASSQWSQETQYF	TGTGCCAGCAGCCAATGGAGCCAAGAGACCCAGTACTTC
NA	TRBV2	TRBJ1-1	NA	CASRLEGNTEAFF	TGTGCCAGCAGGTTGGAGGGGAACACTGAAGCTTTCTTT
NA	TRBV5-1	TRBJ1-1	once	CASSPGQNTEAFF	TGCGCCAGCAGCCCGGGTCAGAACACTGAAGCTTTCTTT
TRBD1	TRBV30	TRBJ1-1	NA	CAWSQGQHEAFF	TGTGCCTGGAGTCAGGGACAGCATGAAGCTTTCTTT
TRBD2	TRBV24-1	TRBJ2-2	NA	CATSGGTSVNTGELFF	TGTGCCACCAGTGGGGGGACTAGCGTCAACACCGGGGAGCTGTTTTTT
TRBD1	TRBV9	TRBJ1-1	NA	CASSASGTGTEAFF	TGTGCCAGCAGCGCCTCCGGGACAGGTACTGAAGCTTTCTTT
TRBD1	TRBV12-3/TRBV12-4	TRBJ1-1	NA	CASTLQGDTEAFF	TGTGCCAGCACTCTCCAGGGGGACACAGAAGCTTTCTTT
TRBD1	TRBV6-5	TRBJ1-4	NA	CASSYLPGQGWEKLFF	TGTGCCAGCAGTTACTTACCGGGACAGGGTTGGGAAAAACTGTTTTTT